The 3 T cell receptor beta chains listed next were all sequenced from one sample in a study of neurological immune-mediated disorders. TCRdb recomputed calls from the 5' RACE reads with MiXCR, one row per CDR3 protein. The sample contains under 80,000 distinct CDR3 sequences, around 5% of which appear only once. Sequenced: PBMCs. These receptors all stem from a woman in her 50s with multiple sclerosis.

This clonotype was seen repeatedly, ten times or more. The CDR3 sequence is CSARSGTGVNTEAFF. The CDR3, as DNA: TGCAGTGCTAGATCGGGTACAGGGGTAAACACTGAAGCTTTCTTT. This chain joins TRBV20-1 and TRBJ1-1; 7 bases are shared with TRBD1. Germline V lookup: CDR1 DFQATT, CDR2 SNEGSKA (reference sequence). V dropped 2 bases and J dropped 2; count of bases not matched to a gene: 8. The CDR3 runs to 15 residues.

This clonotype counts as medium-sized (0.01 to 0.1%). V is TRBV4-3 and J is TRBJ2-7, with D uncertain. V lost 0 bases and J lost 3, with 12 bases in between. Germline V gene sequence: CDR1 LGHNA, CDR2 YSLEER. This CDR3 is 15 amino acids long. The CDR3 region is CASSQESGPGYEQYF. CDR3 in DNA: TGCGCCAGCAGCCAAGAATCCGGACCGGGCTACGAGCAGTACTTC.

This clonotype was recorded many times. The V gene is TRBV5-1, the J gene TRBJ2-3; D gene ambiguous. The germline V gene has CDR1 SGHRS and CDR2 YFSETQ. The germline V and J ends were trimmed by 1 base and 3 bases, with 12 bases remaining between them. CDR3 length: 15 amino acids. The CDR3 nucleotides read TGCGCCAGCAGCTTGAACGCGGCTAATACAGATACGCAGTATTTT. Amino acid sequence: CASSLNAANTDTQYF.